This T cell receptor (beta chain) was identified during a study of cytomegalovirus exposure and HLA in healthy donors. The PCR was carried out with 60 Vbeta primers and 13 Jbeta primers. Only in-frame clones appear in the TCRdb table, and some are missing; sequencing was by immunoSEQ multiplex PCR. The sample has 160,000 or so clones, approximately 70% seen once; the top ten hold about 2.5%. CDR1 and CDR2 (germline): SGHTA, FQGNSA. The CDR3 runs to 16 residues. With 5 bases removed from V and 7 bases from J, the gap between germline ends came to 21 bases. This sequence was found in a human donor in good health. Sample: PBMCs. The chain combines TRBV7-2 with TRBJ1-5; D remains unclear. CDR3 residues: CASSPQGLGVRQPQHF. The DNA of the CDR3 is TGTGCCAGCAGCCCTCAAGGCCTCGGGGTAAGGCAGCCCCAGCATTTT.